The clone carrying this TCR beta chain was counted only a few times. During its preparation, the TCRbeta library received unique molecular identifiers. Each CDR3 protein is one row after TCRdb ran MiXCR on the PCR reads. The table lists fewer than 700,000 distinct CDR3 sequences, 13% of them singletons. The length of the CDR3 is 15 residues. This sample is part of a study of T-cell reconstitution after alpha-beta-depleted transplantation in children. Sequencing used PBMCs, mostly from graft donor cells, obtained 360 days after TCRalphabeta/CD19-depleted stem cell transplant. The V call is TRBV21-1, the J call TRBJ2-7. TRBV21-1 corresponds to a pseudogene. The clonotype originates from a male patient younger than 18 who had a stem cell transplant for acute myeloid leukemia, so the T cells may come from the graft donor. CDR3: CASSNPSGRASEQYF. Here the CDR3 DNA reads TGTGCCAGCAGCAACCCGAGCGGGAGGGCCTCCGAGCAGTACTTC.